This TCR beta chain emerged from a study of cytomegalovirus exposure and HLA in healthy donors. The PCR made use of 60 Vbeta and 13 Jbeta primers. Produced via immunoSEQ multiplex PCR; TCRdb's table is partial and in-frame only. The sample lists tens of thousands of clones; 6.5% to 8% were seen once. Germline V gene lookup returns CDR1 SGHRS and CDR2 YFSETQ. The CDR3 totals 14 residues. J gave up 5 bases and V 4 bases, and 7 bases lay outside the gene matches. Study-level points and caveats: Most TCR sequences were uncommon, yet certain public TCRs appeared in many donors. Roughly uniform depth of sequencing across donors was assumed in presence/absence analyses.

As concerns this clone: The antigen is unknown.

The J gene is TRBJ2-7, the V gene TRBV5-1, with 9 bases matching TRBD2. This clonotype originated in a man aged 50 to 60 in good health and CMV-seronegative. The source material was PBMCs. The DNA for the CDR3 is TGCGCCAGCAGCCGCGGGGGGGCGTCAGACGAGCAGTACTTC. The encoded protein is CASSRGGASDEQYF.